The 20 T cell receptor beta chains given below trace back to one sample, sequenced in a study of blood T cell repertoires in COVID-19. Generated by immunoSEQ multiplex PCR, the TCRdb table keeps only in-frame clones and is missing some. The sample gives 40,000 to 50,000 clones, 79% of which show up once; 25% is in the top ten. The specimen sequenced was peripheral blood. The receptors shown here come from a man between 70 and 80 years old with acute or convalescent COVID-19.

J is TRBJ1-6 and V is TRBV7-8; TRBD1 matches at 8 bases. The CDR3 is 19 residues long. V was clipped by 1 base and J by 15 bases; unmatched bases: 23. Germline V gene lookup returns CDR1 SGHVS and CDR2 FQNEAQ. CDR3 bases: TGTGCCAGCAGCTTAGGGGCAGGGGGCCCGGTCGGAATTAGCGAAGTCCTCCACTTT. Protein product: CASSLGAGGPVGISEVLHF.

This sequence joins TRBV11-2 and TRBJ1-1; 7 bases fit TRBD1. V shed 4 bases, J shed 6 bases, and the junction held 5 bases outside the gene matches. This CDR3 is built from 13 residues. CDR1 and CDR2 from the germline V gene are SGHAT and FQNNGV. CDR3 loop: CASSSQGGPEAFF. The CDR3 region has the DNA TGTGCCAGCAGCTCCCAGGGGGGACCTGAAGCTTTCTTT.

The chain links TRBV7-8 to TRBJ2-3; TRBD2 aligns across 8 bases. This CDR3 spans 16 amino acids. From germline, CDR1 is SGHVS and CDR2 FQNEAQ. J was trimmed by 4 bases and V by 5 bases; bases with no gene match: 11. The CDR3 spells CASSPPGGVSSDTQYF. The DNA of the CDR3 is TGTGCCAGCAGCCCCCCGGGAGGGGTCAGTTCAGATACGCAGTATTTT.

The CDR3 coding sequence is TGTGCCAGCTCACCACCGTCCCAGGGCTACGAGCAGTACTTC. It translates to CASSPPSQGYEQYF. The chain is built from TRBV18 and TRBJ2-7; possibly TRBD1 for D (5 bases). V was shortened by 0 bases and J by 3 bases, with 9 bases between the two germline ends. The CDR3 spans 14 residues. Germline CDR1 KGHSH, CDR2 LQKENI.

This chain connects TRBV6-1 to TRBJ2-5; the match to TRBD1 covers 10 bases. Germline CDR1 MNHNS, CDR2 SASEGT. The length of the CDR3 is 14 residues. The J segment lost 4 bases and the V segment lost 5 bases, leaving 4 bases of the junction unmatched. The CDR3 here is CASSWTGGIETQYF. For the CDR3, the DNA is TGTGCCAGCAGTTGGACAGGGGGAATAGAGACCCAGTACTTC.

This chain joins TRBV28 and TRBJ2-3; 8 bases are a match to TRBD1. CDR3 size: 15 residues. Trimming at V came to 6 bases and at J to 0 bases, leaving 5 bases not matched to a gene. Per the germline V gene, CDR1 is MDHEN and CDR2 is SYDVKM. The CDR3 DNA reads as TGTGCCAGCAGCCTACAGGGGGTTAGCACAGATACGCAGTATTTT. Amino acids: CASSLQGVSTDTQYF.

V is TRBV5-6 and J is TRBJ2-7; D might be TRBD1 (6 bases). Per germline, CDR1 SGHDT and CDR2 YYEEEE. The CDR3 runs 16 residues. The V end was cut by 1 base, the J end by 0 bases, with 14 bases between. The chain's CDR3 is CASSLRSAGASYEQYF. The CDR3 DNA is TGTGCCAGCAGCTTGAGATCGGCAGGGGCCTCCTACGAGCAGTACTTC.

The rearrangement links TRBV5-4 to TRBJ1-2; tentative D call: TRBD1 (5 bases). Between the trimmed V and J ends, which lost 2 bases and 4 bases, there was a span of 15 bases. CDR3 length equals 15 residues. Looked up from germline, CDR1 is SGHNT and CDR2 is YYREEE (reference sequence). DNA of the CDR3: TGTGCCAGCAGCTTTGGGGCCCGAGCAGCCTATGGCTACACCTTC. Protein: CASSFGARAAYGYTF.

This sequence joins TRBV2 and TRBJ1-5; D may be TRBD1 (5 bases). The germline V gene has CDR1 SNHLY and CDR2 FYNNEI. The CDR3 has 14 residues. Trimming took 6 bases from V and 6 from J, leaving 15 bases between them. The chain's CDR3 is CASSREGMGQPQHF. The CDR3 DNA follows: TGTGCCAGCAGCCGGGAGGGGATGGGTCAGCCCCAGCATTTT. The whole variable domain, remainder taken from reference TRBV2 and TRBJ1-5, is EPEVTQTPSHQVTQMGQEVILRCVPISNHLYFYWYRQILGQKVEFLVSFYNNEISEKSEIFDDQFSVERPDGSNFTLKIRSTKLEDSAMYFCASSREGMGQPQHFGDGTRLSIL.

The rearrangement joins TRBV12-5 to TRBJ2-3; D may be TRBD1 (6 bases). The CDR3 totals 16 residues. V was shortened by 5 bases and J by 2 bases, with 17 bases between the two germline ends. Germline V lookup: CDR1 LGHNT, CDR2 FRNRAP. CDR3 residues: CASGPPVGANTDTQYF. Written as DNA, the CDR3 is TGTGCTAGTGGTCCCCCCGTGGGGGCGAACACAGATACGCAGTATTTT.

This chain links TRBV3-1 (or the pseudogene TRBV3-2) with TRBJ2-7; 9 bases are shared with TRBD2. V lost 2 bases and J lost 7; bases outside the gene matches: 9. Per germline, CDR1 LGHDT and CDR2 YNNKEL (reference sequence). The CDR3 extends over 15 amino acids. In DNA, the CDR3 is TGTGCCAGCAGCCAATTTAGCGGGGGACCCACTGAGCAGTACTTC. It specifies CASSQFSGGPTEQYF.

This chain joins TRBV12-3 or TRBV12-4 and TRBJ1-2; D call uncertain. This CDR3 has 13 residues. Trimming shortened V by 4 bases and J by 1 base, and 7 bases separated the two germline ends. In DNA, the CDR3 is TGTGCCAGCAGTTCTCGGGGTAACTATGGCTACACCTTC. This sequence encodes CASSSRGNYGYTF.

The V call is TRBV9, the J call TRBJ1-3, with D uncertain. The germline V and J ends were trimmed by 0 bases and 4 bases, with 5 bases remaining between them. The V gene's germline CDR1 is SGDLS and CDR2 YYNGEE. The CDR3 spans 13 residues. The CDR3 region has the DNA TGTGCCAGCAGCGTAGATCTGGGAAACACCATATATTTT. Protein sequence: CASSVDLGNTIYF.

This clone appeared a few times. The chain has TRBV4-2 and TRBJ2-7, with D possibly matching TRBD1 (6 bases). Germline V CDR1 and CDR2: LGHNA, YNFKEQ. The CDR3 sequence is 16 residues long. V was trimmed by 2 bases and J by 2 bases, leaving 16 bases between them. The CDR3 nucleotides are TGTGCCAGCAGCCAAACCCGCCCACAGGGCGCCTACGAGCAGTACTTC. Amino acids: CASSQTRPQGAYEQYF.

The chain links TRBV28 to TRBJ2-1, with TRBD2 matching 10 bases. V was pared by 2 bases and J by 10 bases, with 11 bases of the junction left unmatched. The CDR3 runs 16 residues. Per the germline V gene, CDR1 is MDHEN and CDR2 is SYDVKM. CDR3 sequence: CASSLGGAGGQSEQFF. In nucleotides, the CDR3 is TGTGCCAGCAGTTTAGGAGGAGCGGGGGGGCAGTCAGAGCAGTTCTTC.

V is TRBV11-2 and J is TRBJ2-1; 9 bases are shared with TRBD1. The ends lost 5 bases at V and 0 bases at J; junction bases unmatched: 14. The germline V gene has CDR1 SGHAT and CDR2 FQNNGV. This CDR3 has 19 amino acids. CDR3 coding DNA: TGTGCCAGCAGCGAACCGGGACAGGGTCCTGTAAGCTCCTACAATGAGCAGTTCTTC. It translates to CASSEPGQGPVSSYNEQFF. The complete variable domain, with remaining parts taken from reference TRBV11-2 and TRBJ2-1, reads EAGVAQSPRYKIIEKRQSVAFWCNPISGHATLYWYQQILGQGPKLLIQFQNNGVVDDSQLPKDRFSAERLKGVDSTLKIQPAKLEDSAVYLCASSEPGQGPVSSYNEQFFGPGTRLTVL.

Worth noting for this clone: A read error may produce the germline difference seen at one junction end. The V gene is TRBV18, the J gene TRBJ2-5, with 8 bases that match TRBD2. Germline CDR1 is KGHSH and CDR2 is LQKENI. The CDR3 runs 14 residues. CDR3 bases: TGTGCCAGCTCAAGGGGACTAGATAAAGAAACCCAGTACTTC. Translating gives CASSRGLDKETQYF.

V usage is TRBV4-1 and J usage is TRBJ1-2; D is perhaps TRBD1 (5 bases). The CDR3 length is 16 residues. Trimming removed 1 base at V and 0 bases at J, with 12 bases between. Germline V CDR1 and CDR2: MGHRA, YSYEKL. CDR3 nucleotide sequence: TGCGCCAGCAGCCAAGGTAGGACAACCTCTAACTATGGCTACACCTTC. It is translated as CASSQGRTTSNYGYTF.

The chain has TRBV6-5 and TRBJ2-7, with a possible D match to TRBD2 (7 bases). The CDR3 is made up of 14 amino acids. Germline values: CDR1 MNHEY, CDR2 SVGAGI. V lost 7 bases, J lost 5 bases, and 18 bases lay in between. The CDR3 spells CASNYQSGGHEQYF. In DNA, the CDR3 is TGTGCCAGCAACTACCAGTCGGGGGGCCACGAGCAGTACTTC.

CDR3 bases: TGTGCCAGCAGCCGCACTGGGACACTGAACACTGAAGCTTTCTTT. Encoded protein: CASSRTGTLNTEAFF. The chain combines TRBV7-3 with TRBJ1-1, with TRBD1 as a possible D gene (6 bases). Germline V gene sequence: CDR1 SGHTA, CDR2 FQGTGA. The V and J ends lost 5 bases and 0 bases respectively, with 13 bases between them. This CDR3 is 15 amino acids long.